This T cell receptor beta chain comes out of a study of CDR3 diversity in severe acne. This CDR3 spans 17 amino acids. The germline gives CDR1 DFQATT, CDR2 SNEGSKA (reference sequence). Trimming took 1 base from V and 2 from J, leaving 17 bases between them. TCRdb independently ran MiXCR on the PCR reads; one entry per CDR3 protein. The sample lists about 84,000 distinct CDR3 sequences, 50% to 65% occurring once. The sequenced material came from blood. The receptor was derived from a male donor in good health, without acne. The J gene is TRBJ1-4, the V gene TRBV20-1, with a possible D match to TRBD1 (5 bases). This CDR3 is CSARGRAGDKTNEKLFF. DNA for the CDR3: TGCAGTGCTAGAGGCAGGGCGGGAGACAAGACTAATGAAAAACTGTTTTTT.